This paragraph reports one T cell receptor beta chain. There are a few counts of this clonotype. Its antigen remains undetermined. Base qualities are not provided; no much larger clone lies one nucleotide away. This specimen belongs to a study of beta chain bispecific antibodies for T cell cancers (dated by TCRdb to about 2021). Study-wide context: After T cells from healthy donors were cocultured with bispecific antibodies and T cell leukemia lines, the researchers used TRBV sequencing of the cells that survived to measure how much each TRBV family was depleted. On the cell surface, TRBV12 (TRBV12-3) was expressed by Jurkat cells, whereas TRBV5-5 was expressed by HPB-ALL cells.

There are 13 amino acids in the CDR3, from cysteine to phenylalanine inclusive. This entry keeps only the CDR3 DNA: 39 bases, framed from base 1. V and J lose 3 bases and 2 bases, and a span of 9 bases separates them. The germline V gene (reference sequence) provides CDR1 SGHKS and CDR2 YYEKEE. What the treatment or condition label conveys for this sample: alpha-CD19 control bispecific (anti-CD19 x anti-CD3). T cells were expanded from blood mononuclear cells with anti-CD3 antibody OKT3 or CD3/CD28 Dynabeads for two to three days. Anti-CD19 bispecific antibody cocultures served as comparators for TRBV sequencing; in separate killing assays, anti-CD19 had no effect on Jurkat or HPB-ALL cells. The culture conditions for expanded T cells were RPMI 1640 plus 10% fetal bovine serum, recombinant human IL-2 (approximately 100 IU/ml) and IL-7 (approximately 5.2 ng/ml). Each coculture mixed some 5 x 10^4 target cells and some 5 x 10^4 normal T cells with bispecific antibody in around 0.095 mL and was incubated at 37 degrees C for less than 20 hours. Each bispecific antibody consisted of two single-chain variable fragments expressed in a single-chain diabody format with a His tag. Healthy human donors supplied the effector T cells, with peripheral blood mononuclear cells isolated from leukapheresis samples using Ficoll density gradient centrifugation.

Summary of the overall study and its limitations: Each sequenced sample mixed leukemia cell line cells with normal T cells, and most targeted TRBV signal came from the leukemia cells rather than normal T cells. Relative to anti-CD19, the TRBV12-3 share of total TRBV signal was reduced by 97% to 99% after anti-TRBV12 exposure, whereas a nonsignificant approximately 40% decrease was observed for TRBV12-4. Relative to anti-CD19, exposure to anti-TRBV5-5 lowered TRBV5-5 signal by 98.3% and lowered signal from the closely related TRBV5-6 by 90% to 94%. Cross-reactivity of the anti-TRBV5-5 antibody with TRBV5-6 was attributed to high sequence similarity between the two genes.

The libraries included unique molecular identifier barcodes, and the barcodes were used to quantify clonotypes. Qiagen AllPrep DNA/RNA Micro kits were used to isolate total RNA, and an Agilent TapeStation was used to check RNA quality. TCR beta libraries were constructed by 5' RACE, in which cDNA synthesis was followed by two PCR steps with TCR beta constant-region gene-specific primers. TCR beta libraries were sequenced on an Illumina MiSeq platform. In the original analysis: MIGEC, MiXCR and VDJtools were used for read processing. The frequency of each clonotype was calculated as the fraction of all unique molecular identifiers in the sample that belonged to that clonotype. Any TRBV gene that IMGT lists as a pseudogene or open reading frame, and is therefore nonfunctional, such as TRBV1, TRBV12-1 and TRBV21, was left out. Through fastp at Q25 and MiXCR, TCRdb rebuilt clones from the public reads, retaining in-frame beta chains. Each record represents a unique CDR3 protein, reported with the most common genes and DNA among its rows. TCRdb, not the original authors, processed these V and J calls. This sample gives some 9,000 distinct CDR3 sequences in total; 2% to 2.5% of them show up just once. Of the sample, around 71% is held by the ten largest clones.

Sequenced material: T cells from a healthy donor cultured with Jurkat leukemia cells, taken from a culture containing an anti-CD19 bispecific antibody. Recombination joined TRBV5-5 with TRBJ2-7; no D gene call is confident. This clonotype originated in a human donor in good health. Some clones in this sample may be carry-over from other donors' samples. The CDR3 is CASSSLHTYEQYF. The bases read TGTGCCAGCAGCTCCCTTCATACCTACGAGCAGTACTTC.